The present T cell receptor beta chain was sequenced within a study of cytomegalovirus exposure and HLA in healthy donors. With regard to this clone: Its specificity is not known.

Regarding the study as a whole: According to the study, 150 to 200 TCR beta chains were cytomegalovirus-associated.

Assay: immunoSEQ multiplex PCR; the TCRdb copy retains only in-frame clones and omits some. The sample holds about 140,000 clones, 85% to 90% seen once. This CDR3 has 15 residues. Germline V CDR1 and CDR2: GTSNPN, SVGIG (reference sequence). After removal of 1 base from V and 4 bases from J, the junction contained 9 bases not matched to a gene. This chain uses TRBV30 with TRBJ2-5; 7 nucleotides align to TRBD2. The sequenced sample was PBMCs. The sequence was obtained from a woman between 18 and 29 years old in good health and CMV-seropositive. CDR3 amino acids: CAWSGGGSTRETQYF. In nucleotides, the CDR3 is TGTGCCTGGAGTGGGGGCGGGAGTACTCGAGAGACCCAGTACTTC.